This T cell receptor beta chain was recorded in a study of OX40 agonist ivuxolimab in advanced cancers. Study context: Partial responses were achieved by three patients, one with hepatocellular carcinoma and two with cutaneous melanoma. Study-wide results and caveats: In general, CD8+ T cells held more expanded clones than CD4+ did, on average. Antigens targeted by the expanded peripheral T cells were not determined.

Baseline, cycle 4 day 1, and cycle 7 day 1 were the blood sampling points. Generated by immunoSEQ multiplex PCR, the TCRdb table keeps only in-frame clones and is missing some. This sample has about 59,000 clones; around 87% occur once, and the top ten carry 0.3% to 0.45%. The CDR3 has 16 amino acids. Trimming left V 1 base short and J 0 bases short, with 13 bases between. Per the germline V gene, CDR1 is SGHRS and CDR2 is YFSETQ. This clone was picked up one time. Its matching antigen is unknown. The J gene is TRBJ1-1, the V gene TRBV5-1; D possibly corresponds to TRBD1 (5 bases). The source material was CD4+ or CD8+ T cells sorted from blood, sampled in a trial of the OX40 agonist ivuxolimab. The source is an adult with an advanced solid tumor such as melanoma, head and neck, liver or kidney cancer. Here the CDR3 reads CASSLLFRGVNTEAFF. For the CDR3, the DNA is TGCGCCAGCAGCTTGCTTTTTCGGGGGGTGAACACTGAAGCTTTCTTT. Looking up the rest from reference TRBV5-1 and TRBJ1-1 gives the full variable domain: KAGVTQTPRYLIKTRGQQVTLSCSPISGHRSVSWYQQTPGQGLQFLFEYFSETQRNKGNFPGRFSGRQFSNSRSEMNVSTLELGDSALYLCASSLLFRGVNTEAFFGQGTRLTVV.